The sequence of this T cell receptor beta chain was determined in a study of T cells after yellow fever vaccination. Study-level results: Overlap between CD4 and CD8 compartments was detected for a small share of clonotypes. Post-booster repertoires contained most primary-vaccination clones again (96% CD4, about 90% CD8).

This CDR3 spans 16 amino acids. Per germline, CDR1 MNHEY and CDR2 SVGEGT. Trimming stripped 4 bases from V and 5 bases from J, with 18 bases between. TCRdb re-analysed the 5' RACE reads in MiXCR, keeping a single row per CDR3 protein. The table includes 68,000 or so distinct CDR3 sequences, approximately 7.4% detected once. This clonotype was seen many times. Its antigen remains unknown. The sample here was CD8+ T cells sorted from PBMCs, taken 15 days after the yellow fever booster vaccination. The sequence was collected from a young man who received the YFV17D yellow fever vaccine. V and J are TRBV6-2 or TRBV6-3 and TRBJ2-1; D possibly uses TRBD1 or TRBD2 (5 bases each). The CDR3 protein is CASSWATGPPDNEQFF. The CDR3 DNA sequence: TGTGCCAGCAGTTGGGCCACGGGACCCCCGGACAATGAGCAGTTCTTC.